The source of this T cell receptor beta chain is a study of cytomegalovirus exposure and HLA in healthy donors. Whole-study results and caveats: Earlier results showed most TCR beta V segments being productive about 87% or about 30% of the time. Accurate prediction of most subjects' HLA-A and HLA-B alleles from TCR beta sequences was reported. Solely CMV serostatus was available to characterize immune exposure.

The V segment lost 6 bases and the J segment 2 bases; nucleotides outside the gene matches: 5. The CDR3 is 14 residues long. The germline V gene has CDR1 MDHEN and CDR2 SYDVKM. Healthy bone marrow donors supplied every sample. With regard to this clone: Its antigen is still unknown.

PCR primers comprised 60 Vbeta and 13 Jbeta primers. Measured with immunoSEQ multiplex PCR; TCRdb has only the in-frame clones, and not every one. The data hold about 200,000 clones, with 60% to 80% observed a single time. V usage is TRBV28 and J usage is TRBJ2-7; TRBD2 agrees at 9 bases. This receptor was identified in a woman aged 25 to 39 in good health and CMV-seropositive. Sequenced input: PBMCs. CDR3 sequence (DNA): TGTGCCAGCAGCCCGACTAGCGGAGCCTACGAGCAGTACTTC. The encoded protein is CASSPTSGAYEQYF.